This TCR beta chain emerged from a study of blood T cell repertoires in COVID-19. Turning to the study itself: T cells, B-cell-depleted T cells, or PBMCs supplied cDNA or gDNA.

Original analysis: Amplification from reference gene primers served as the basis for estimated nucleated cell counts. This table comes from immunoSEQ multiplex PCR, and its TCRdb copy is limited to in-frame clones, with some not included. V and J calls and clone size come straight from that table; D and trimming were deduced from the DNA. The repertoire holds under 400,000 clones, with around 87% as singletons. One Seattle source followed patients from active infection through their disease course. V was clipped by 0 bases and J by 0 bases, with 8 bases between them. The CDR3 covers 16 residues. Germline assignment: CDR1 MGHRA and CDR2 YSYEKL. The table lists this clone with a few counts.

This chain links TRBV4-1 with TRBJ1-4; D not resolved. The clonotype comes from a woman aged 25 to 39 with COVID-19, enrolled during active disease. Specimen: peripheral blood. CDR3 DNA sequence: TGCGCCAGCAGCCAAGACAGAACCCCAACTAATGAAAAACTGTTTTTT. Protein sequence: CASSQDRTPTNEKLFF.